One sample yielded the 32 T cell receptor beta chains listed below, sequenced in a study of shared clonotypes between healthy human individuals. This table comes from immunoSEQ multiplex PCR, and its TCRdb copy is limited to in-frame clones, with some not included. The data contain 980,000 or so clones, 76% of them singletons. Sequencing was done on a sample of memory CD4+ T cells sorted from blood. Subset denoted: CD45RA-negative fraction. The receptors derive from a man between 18 and 35 years old in good health.

Of note for this clone: Distinct nucleotide sequences in the sample also encode this CDR3. This chain links TRBV27 with TRBJ1-2; the D gene is possibly TRBD1 (6 bases). V shed 4 bases and J shed 0 bases, with 6 bases lying between them. The CDR3 covers 13 residues. Germline V gene lookup returns CDR1 MNHEY and CDR2 SMNVEV (reference sequence). Written as DNA, the CDR3 is TGTGCCAGCAGTTACAGGGCTAACTATGGCTACACCTTC. Amino acid sequence: CASSYRANYGYTF.

The chain carries TRBV6-1 and TRBJ1-1, with a tentative D call TRBD1 (5 bases). The CDR3 runs 13 residues. V gave up 2 bases and J gave up 10 bases, with 14 bases separating them. The germline gives CDR1 MNHNS, CDR2 SASEGT. CDR3 protein: CASSERGSTIAFF. The CDR3 DNA follows: TGTGCCAGCAGTGAAAGGGGCAGTACGATAGCTTTCTTT.

The chain has TRBV23-1 and TRBJ2-3; TRBD1 agrees at 8 bases. TRBV23-1 is classed as an ORF, of uncertain function. This CDR3 has 17 residues. The V gene end was trimmed by 2 bases and the J gene end by 4 bases; junction bases not matched to a gene: 11. The CDR3 sequence is CASSQVPGQGFPDTQYF. The CDR3 DNA reads TGCGCCAGCAGTCAAGTCCCCGGACAGGGCTTCCCAGATACGCAGTATTTT.

The chain is built from TRBV5-5 and TRBJ2-5, with 9 nucleotides matching TRBD1. Trimming cost V 3 bases and J 4 bases; bases outside gene matches: 1. Looked up from germline, CDR1 is SGHKS and CDR2 is YYEKEE (reference sequence). The CDR3 is 13 residues long. Here the CDR3 reads CASSWGQGETQYF. The CDR3 DNA follows: TGTGCCAGCAGCTGGGGACAGGGAGAGACCCAGTACTTC.

This sequence joins TRBV18 and TRBJ1-2; the match to TRBD1 covers 7 bases. V shed 3 bases and J 6 bases; nucleotides not matched to a gene: 4. Germline-derived CDR1 and CDR2 are KGHSH and LQKENI. The CDR3 sequence is 13 residues long. The CDR3 DNA sequence: TGTGCCAGCTCACCGAACGGACAGGATGGCTACACCTTC. This encodes CASSPNGQDGYTF.

This clone was detected once. The gene calls are TRBV27 and TRBJ1-5; perhaps TRBD1 as D (6 bases). Trimming stripped 5 bases from V and 1 base from J, with 15 bases between. CDR1 and CDR2 from the germline V gene are MNHEY and SMNVEV (reference sequence). CDR3 length: 16 amino acids. The CDR3 reads CASSPLQGFSNQPQHF. The CDR3 coding sequence is TGTGCCAGCAGTCCCCTACAGGGTTTCAGCAATCAGCCCCAGCATTTT.

The chain links TRBV2 to TRBJ1-5; 9 bases are shared with TRBD1. The trim removed 5 bases at V and 5 bases at J, leaving 7 bases unmatched. Germline V gene sequence: CDR1 SNHLY, CDR2 FYNNEI. The CDR3 consists of 15 residues. The chain's CDR3 is CASSLQGAGDQPQHF. CDR3 bases: TGTGCCAGCAGTCTACAGGGGGCAGGAGATCAGCCCCAGCATTTT.

The chain joins TRBV11-2 to TRBJ2-3; the D gene is possibly TRBD1 (6 bases). The CDR3 spans 14 residues. V was shortened by 2 bases and J by 0 bases, with 6 bases between the two germline ends. Germline assignment: CDR1 SGHAT and CDR2 FQNNGV. CDR3 sequence (DNA): TGTGCCAGCAGCTTACAGGGGAGCACAGATACGCAGTATTTT. This sequence encodes CASSLQGSTDTQYF.

The chain is built from TRBV5-1 and TRBJ1-4, with 8 bases fitting TRBD1. The J segment lost 3 bases and the V segment lost 2 bases, leaving 6 bases of the junction unmatched. The CDR3 covers 16 residues. CDR1 SGHRS and CDR2 YFSETQ come from the germline V gene. The CDR3 bases are TGCGCCAGCAGCTTACAGGGGGTTGGCTCTAATGAAAAACTGTTTTTT. Amino acids: CASSLQGVGSNEKLFF.

The rearrangement joins TRBV4-3 to TRBJ2-3; D not resolved. Trimming shortened V by 1 base and J by 2 bases, and 16 bases separated the two germline ends. This CDR3 spans 17 amino acids. CDR1 LGHNA and CDR2 YSLEER come from the germline V gene. CDR3 sequence: CASSQVAYPSPTDTQYF. CDR3 nucleotide sequence: TGCGCCAGCAGCCAAGTCGCCTACCCGTCCCCCACAGATACGCAGTATTTT.

The chain has TRBV7-6 and TRBJ2-1; possibly TRBD1 or TRBD2 for D (5 bases each). V lost 1 base, J lost 7 bases, and 17 bases lay in between. Germline CDR1 reads SGHVS; CDR2 reads FNYEAQ. This CDR3 has 16 residues. DNA for the CDR3: TGTGCCAGCAGCTTAGTAAACGGGGCGTCTTATAATGAGCAGTTCTTC. It encodes CASSLVNGASYNEQFF.

This clone was seen only once. The chain uses TRBV19 and TRBJ1-1; D is unresolved. Germline CDR1 reads LNHDA; CDR2 reads SQIVND (reference sequence). The CDR3 contains 14 residues. Trimming pared 4 bases from V and 4 bases from J, leaving 13 bases between. This CDR3 is CASSKDPGVTEAFF. The CDR3 DNA follows: TGTGCCAGTAGTAAGGACCCTGGAGTCACTGAAGCTTTCTTT.

The J gene is TRBJ2-7, the V gene TRBV2; no clear D gene. Germline CDR1 is SNHLY and CDR2 is FYNNEI. This CDR3 contains 13 residues. The V end lost 7 bases, the J end lost 3 bases, and 13 bases lay between the germline ends. CDR3 in amino acids: CASTSAVFYEQYF. The CDR3 bases are TGTGCCAGCACGTCTGCTGTTTTCTACGAGCAGTACTTC.

The chain links TRBV19 to TRBJ1-5; TRBD1 matches 10 bases. Trimming at V came to 4 bases and at J to 2 bases, leaving 5 bases not matched to a gene. Looked up from germline, CDR1 is LNHDA and CDR2 is SQIVND (reference sequence). This CDR3 region has 16 residues. The chain's CDR3 is CASSTIGTGGNQPQHF. In DNA form, the CDR3 reads TGTGCCAGTAGTACAATTGGGACAGGGGGCAATCAGCCCCAGCATTTT.

J is TRBJ2-1 and V is TRBV7-8; D possibly corresponds to TRBD2 (6 bases). Germline values: CDR1 SGHVS, CDR2 FQNEAQ. V was trimmed by 5 bases and J by 5 bases, leaving 16 bases between them. The CDR3 contains 15 residues. CDR3 DNA: TGTGCCAGCAGCCCCGTGGGGGGTACAAACAATGAGCAGTTCTTC. Amino acid sequence: CASSPVGGTNNEQFF.

The CDR3: CASSPRGGAGTGELFF. In nucleotides, the CDR3 is TGCGCCAGCAGCCCCAGAGGTGGGGCGGGGACCGGGGAGCTGTTTTTT. The genes are TRBV5-1 and TRBJ2-2; D possibly corresponds to TRBD2 (6 bases). The V and J ends lost 4 bases and 5 bases respectively, with 18 bases between them. CDR1 is SGHRS, CDR2 YFSETQ, per germline. This CDR3 region has 16 residues.

This clone was detected a few times. This chain connects TRBV6-1 to TRBJ2-7, with 9 bases lining up with TRBD1. The CDR3 is 16 residues long. Trimming took 4 bases from V and 5 from J; bases not matched to a gene: 12. CDR1 and CDR2 from the germline V gene are MNHNS and SASEGT. The CDR3 reads CASSGVSGTGRDEQYF. The CDR3 region has the DNA TGTGCCAGCAGTGGGGTGTCCGGGACAGGGCGCGACGAGCAGTACTTC.

This chain links TRBV7-2 with TRBJ2-5; 7 bases agree with TRBD2. The CDR3 has 14 amino acids. Germline V gives CDR1 SGHTA, CDR2 FQGNSA. V gave up 5 bases and J gave up 5 bases; unmatched junction bases: 8. CDR3 sequence: CASSLTGGAETQYF. The CDR3 bases are TGTGCCAGCAGCCTGACGGGAGGTGCGGAGACCCAGTACTTC.

The V and J genes are TRBV5-1 and TRBJ1-3, with D perhaps matching TRBD1 (5 bases). The V gene's germline CDR1 is SGHRS and CDR2 YFSETQ. The ends were cut back, 4 bases at V and 2 bases at J, with 16 bases in the middle. The CDR3 contains 16 residues. The CDR3 bases are TGCGCCAGCAGCCTGGGACCCCCCGCCACTGGAAACACCATATATTTT. Translated, it gives CASSLGPPATGNTIYF. Looking up the rest from reference TRBV5-1 and TRBJ1-3 gives the full variable domain: KAGVTQTPRYLIKTRGQQVTLSCSPISGHRSVSWYQQTPGQGLQFLFEYFSETQRNKGNFPGRFSGRQFSNSRSEMNVSTLELGDSALYLCASSLGPPATGNTIYFGEGSWLTVV.

This chain uses TRBV19 with TRBJ2-4, with D perhaps TRBD1 or TRBD2 (5 bases each). Germline assignment: CDR1 LNHDA and CDR2 SQIVND (reference sequence). V dropped 6 bases and J dropped 3 bases, with 18 bases sitting between them. This CDR3 spans 16 amino acids. The DNA of the CDR3 is TGTGCCAGTAGCCCCCCCCCGGGACGTGACAAAAACATTCAGTACTTC. Translation: CASSPPPGRDKNIQYF.

The chain uses TRBV21-1 and TRBJ2-7; TRBD1 is the table's D call and was not checked against the DNA. TRBV21-1 is termed a pseudogene. The CDR3 runs 14 residues. CDR3 in DNA: TGTGCCAGCAGCCCCGGGACAGGGCCGTACGAGCAGTACTTC. Its translation: CASSPGTGPYEQYF.

The rearrangement links TRBV5-6 to TRBJ1-1; 7 bases map to TRBD1. There are 15 residues in the CDR3. V was pared by 0 bases and J by 6 bases, with 8 bases of the junction left unmatched. Germline CDR1 SGHDT, CDR2 YYEEEE. CDR3 bases: TGTGCCAGCAGCTTGGAACAGGGTACAGGGGCTGAAGCTTTCTTT. Its protein product is CASSLEQGTGAEAFF.

This chain joins TRBV6-6 and TRBJ1-6, with D unresolved. V lost 6 bases, J lost 11 bases, and 17 bases lay in between. CDR1 and CDR2 from the germline V gene are MNHNY and SVGAGI (reference sequence). CDR3 size: 14 residues. For the CDR3, the DNA is TGTGCCAGCAGCCCAGAATGGGGTCGGACACCCCTCCACTTT. Its protein is CASSPEWGRTPLHF.

The chain couples TRBV14 to TRBJ2-5, with a possible D match to TRBD1 (6 bases). Between the trimmed V and J ends, which lost 6 bases and 0 bases, there was a span of 20 bases. The CDR3 length is 17 residues. Germline CDR1 and CDR2: SGHDN and FVKESK. In DNA form, the CDR3 reads TGTGCCAGCAGTAGACAGTTGAACAGGGAGAACCAAGAGACCCAGTACTTC. Translating it yields CASSRQLNRENQETQYF.

The rearrangement uses TRBV28 and TRBJ1-4; 9 nucleotides align to TRBD1. The V gene end was trimmed by 7 bases and the J gene end by 8 bases; junction bases not matched to a gene: 5. The CDR3 loop spans 13 amino acids. Germline CDR1 reads MDHEN; CDR2 reads SYDVKM. CDR3 sequence (DNA): TGTGCCAGCAAACAGGGGGCGTGGGAAAAACTGTTTTTT. Translation gives CASKQGAWEKLFF.

V and J are TRBV5-4 and TRBJ1-2; perhaps TRBD1 as D (5 bases). V gave up 4 bases and J gave up 4 bases, with 17 bases separating them. Germline values: CDR1 SGHNT, CDR2 YYREEE (reference sequence). The CDR3 loop spans 15 amino acids. The DNA of the CDR3 is TGTGCCAGCAGCGACCAGGGCTCCGCGGGCTATGGCTACACCTTC. It codes for CASSDQGSAGYGYTF.

The rearrangement uses TRBV7-2 and TRBJ2-5, with 8 bases fitting TRBD2. V dropped 5 bases and J dropped 1; count of bases not matched to a gene: 3. Germline V gene sequence: CDR1 SGHTA, CDR2 FQGNSA. The CDR3 length is 14 residues. The CDR3, as DNA: TGTGCCAGCAGCGTTGGGACTAGCCAAGAGACCCAGTACTTC. It yields the protein CASSVGTSQETQYF.

This sequence joins TRBV16 and TRBJ2-7; tentative D call: TRBD1 (6 bases). CDR3 length: 14 residues. Germline lookup yields CDR1 KGHSY and CDR2 FQNENV. The V gene lost 4 bases and the J gene lost 5 bases, with 15 bases spanning the gap. CDR3 nucleotide sequence: TGTGCCAGCAGCCGTCGGACAGTGGCAAACGAGCAGTACTTC. As protein: CASSRRTVANEQYF.

The rearrangement joins TRBV11-1 to TRBJ2-2; the D call may be TRBD1 or TRBD2 (5 bases each). The germline gives CDR1 SGHAT, CDR2 FQDESV (reference sequence). The CDR3 is made up of 18 amino acids. Trimming stripped 1 base from V and 4 bases from J, with 19 bases between. The CDR3 loop reads CASSLVRGNALRTGELFF. The CDR3 DNA follows: TGTGCCAGCAGCTTAGTGAGGGGAAACGCATTGCGCACCGGGGAGCTGTTTTTT. The full variable domain, in which reference TRBV11-1 and TRBJ2-2 provide the parts outside the CDR3, is EAEVAQSPRYKITEKSQAVAFWCDPISGHATLYWYRQILGQGPELLVQFQDESVVDDSQLPKDRFSAERLKGVDSTLKIQPAELGDSAMYLCASSLVRGNALRTGELFFGEGSRLTVL.

The V and J genes are TRBV7-9 and TRBJ2-4; TRBD2 is a possible D gene (5 bases). This CDR3 has 13 residues. CDR1 is SEHNR and CDR2 is FQNEAQ in the germline V gene (reference sequence). Between the trimmed V and J ends, which lost 2 bases and 9 bases, there was a span of 11 bases. In nucleotides, the CDR3 is TGTGCCAGCAGCTTAATGGGTGAGGGCATTCAGTACTTC. Its protein product is CASSLMGEGIQYF.

The genes are TRBV7-9 and TRBJ2-5, with D possibly being TRBD1 (6 bases). Germline CDR1 reads SEHNR; CDR2 reads FQNEAQ (reference sequence). The CDR3 covers 14 residues. V was trimmed by 5 bases and J by 1 base, leaving 11 bases between them. CDR3 bases: TGTGCCAGCAGCCAACAGGGCCGCCAAGAGACCCAGTACTTC. The encoded protein is CASSQQGRQETQYF.

This chain links TRBV10-3 with TRBJ2-1; 9 bases align to TRBD2. V lost 5 bases and J lost 4; bases outside the gene matches: 3. CDR3 length equals 14 residues. CDR1 is ENHRY, CDR2 SYGVKD, per germline. For the CDR3, the DNA is TGTGCCATCAGTAAGCGGGAGGATTACAATGAGCAGTTCTTC. Its protein is CAISKREDYNEQFF.